This T cell receptor beta chain originates from a study of cytotoxic CD8 clonotypes in ibrutinib-treated CLL. Using immunoSEQ multiplex PCR, the repertoire was profiled, and TCRdb retains in-frame clones only, with some absent. The profile shows around 42,000 clones, over 50% of them singletons. V lost 6 bases, J lost 5 bases, and 8 bases lay in between. CDR1 and CDR2 (germline): MDHEN, SYDVKM. The CDR3 length is 11 residues. This clone has more than one count but fewer than ten. The sequence derives from a human donor with chronic lymphocytic leukemia. The chain couples TRBV28 to TRBJ2-7; D not certain. Sequencing was performed on PBMCs, taken after 24 months of ibrutinib treatment. Written as DNA, the CDR3 is TGTGCCAGCAGACAGATAAACGAGCAGTACTTC. It encodes CASRQINEQYF.